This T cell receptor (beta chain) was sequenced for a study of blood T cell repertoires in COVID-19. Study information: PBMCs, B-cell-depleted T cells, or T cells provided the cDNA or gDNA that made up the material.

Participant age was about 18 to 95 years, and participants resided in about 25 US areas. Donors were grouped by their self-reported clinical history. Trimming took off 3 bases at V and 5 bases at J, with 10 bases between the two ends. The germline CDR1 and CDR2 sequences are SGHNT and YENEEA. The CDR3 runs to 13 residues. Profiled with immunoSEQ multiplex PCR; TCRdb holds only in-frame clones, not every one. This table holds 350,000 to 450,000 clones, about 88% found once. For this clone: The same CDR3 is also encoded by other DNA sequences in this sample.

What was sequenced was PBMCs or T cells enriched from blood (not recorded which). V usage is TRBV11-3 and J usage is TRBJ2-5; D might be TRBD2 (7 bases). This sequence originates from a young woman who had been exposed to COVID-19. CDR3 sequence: CASSLGGRETQYF. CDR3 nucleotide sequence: TGTGCCAGCAGCTTGGGGGGGCGCGAGACCCAGTACTTC.